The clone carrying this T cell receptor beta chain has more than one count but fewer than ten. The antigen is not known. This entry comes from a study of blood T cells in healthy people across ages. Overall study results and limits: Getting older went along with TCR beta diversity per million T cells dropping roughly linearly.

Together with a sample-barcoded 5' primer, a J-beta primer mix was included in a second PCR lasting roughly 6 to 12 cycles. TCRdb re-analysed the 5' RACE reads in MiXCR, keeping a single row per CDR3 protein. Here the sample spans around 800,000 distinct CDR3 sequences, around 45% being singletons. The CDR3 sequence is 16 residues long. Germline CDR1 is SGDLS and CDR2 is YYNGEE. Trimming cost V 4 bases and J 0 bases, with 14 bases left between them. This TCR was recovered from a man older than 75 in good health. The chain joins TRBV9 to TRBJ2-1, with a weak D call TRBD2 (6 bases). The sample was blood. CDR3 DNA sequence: TGTGCCAGCAGCCCGACCCCGCGGGACTCCTACAATGAGCAGTTCTTC. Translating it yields CASSPTPRDSYNEQFF.